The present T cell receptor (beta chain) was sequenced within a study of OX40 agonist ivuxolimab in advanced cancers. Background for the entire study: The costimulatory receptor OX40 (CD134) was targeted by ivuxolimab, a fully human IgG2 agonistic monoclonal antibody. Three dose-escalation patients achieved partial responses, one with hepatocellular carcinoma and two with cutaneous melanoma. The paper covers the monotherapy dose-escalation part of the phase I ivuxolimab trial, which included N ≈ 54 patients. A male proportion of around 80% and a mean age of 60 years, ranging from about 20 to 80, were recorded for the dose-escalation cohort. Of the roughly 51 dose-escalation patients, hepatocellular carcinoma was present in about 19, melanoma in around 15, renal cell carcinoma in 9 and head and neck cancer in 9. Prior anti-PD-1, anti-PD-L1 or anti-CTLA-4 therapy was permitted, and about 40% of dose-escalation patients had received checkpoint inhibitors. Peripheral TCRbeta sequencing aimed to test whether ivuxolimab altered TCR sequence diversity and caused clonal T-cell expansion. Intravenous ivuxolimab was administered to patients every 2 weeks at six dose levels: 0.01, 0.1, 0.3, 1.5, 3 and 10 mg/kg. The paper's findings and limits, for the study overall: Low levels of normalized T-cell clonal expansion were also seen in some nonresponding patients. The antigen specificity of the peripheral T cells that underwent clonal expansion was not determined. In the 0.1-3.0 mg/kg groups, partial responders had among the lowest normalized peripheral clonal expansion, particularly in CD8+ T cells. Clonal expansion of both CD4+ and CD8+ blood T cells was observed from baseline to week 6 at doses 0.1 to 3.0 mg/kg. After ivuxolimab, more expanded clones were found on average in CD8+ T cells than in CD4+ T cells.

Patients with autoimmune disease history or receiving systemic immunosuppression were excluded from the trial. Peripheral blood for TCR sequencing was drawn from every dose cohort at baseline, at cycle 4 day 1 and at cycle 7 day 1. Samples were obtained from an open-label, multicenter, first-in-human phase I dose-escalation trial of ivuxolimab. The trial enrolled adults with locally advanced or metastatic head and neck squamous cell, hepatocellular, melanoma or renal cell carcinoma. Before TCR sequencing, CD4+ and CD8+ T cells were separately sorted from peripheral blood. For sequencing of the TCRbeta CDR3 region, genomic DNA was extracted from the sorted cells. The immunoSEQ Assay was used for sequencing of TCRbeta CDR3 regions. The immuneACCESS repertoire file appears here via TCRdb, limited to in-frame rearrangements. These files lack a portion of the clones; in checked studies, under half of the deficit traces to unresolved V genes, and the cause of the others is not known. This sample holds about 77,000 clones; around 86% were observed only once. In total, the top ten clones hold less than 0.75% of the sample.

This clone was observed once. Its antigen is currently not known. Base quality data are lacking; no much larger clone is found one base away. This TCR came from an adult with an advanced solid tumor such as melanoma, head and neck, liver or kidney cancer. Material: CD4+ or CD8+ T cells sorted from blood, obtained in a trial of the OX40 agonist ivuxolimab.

The nucleotide sequence is given as TGTGCCAGCAGCTCTACTTTAGACAGGGGAGACATTCAGTACTTC. This sequence encodes CASSSTLDRGDIQYF. The rearranged segments are TRBV11-2 and TRBJ2-4, and 8 junctional nucleotides match TRBD1. CDR1 SGHAT and CDR2 FQNNGV are derived from the germline V gene. The CDR3 sequence holds 15 residues, the cysteine and phenylalanine included. CDR3 DNA is the only sequence kept; it has 45 bases, read in frame from the first base. The V end gives up 4 bases and the J end 8 bases, leaving 10 bases in the junction not matched to a gene.